This entry is about one T cell receptor (beta chain). Original processing methods: Nucleated cell counts were estimated from reference gene primer amplification. Here immunoSEQ multiplex PCR was the method, and the copy in TCRdb shows in-frame clones only, minus some. V and J calls and clone size follow that table, whereas D and trimming were derived from the DNA. Of 650,000 to 800,000 clones listed, over 80% are singletons. This record comes from a study of blood T cell repertoires in COVID-19. Study summary: PBMCs, B-cell-depleted T cells, or T cells provided the cDNA or gDNA that made up the material.

Germline assignment: CDR1 LNHDA and CDR2 SQIVND (reference sequence). Trimming left V 8 bases short and J 7 bases short, with 15 bases between. CDR3 length: 14 residues. V usage is TRBV19 and J usage is TRBJ1-6, with TRBD1 as a possible D gene (6 bases). The receptor comes from a woman younger than 35 with acute or convalescent COVID-19. The sample consisted of peripheral blood. The CDR3 nucleotides are TGTGCCAGTCATAAGGACAGTCTCAATTCACCCCTCCACTTT. Translated: CASHKDSLNSPLHF.